The clone carrying this TCR beta chain was detected a few times. Its antigen is as yet unknown. Study results and limitations: Tumor-infiltrating Treg TCR alpha and beta sequences overlapped most with tumor naive CD4+ T cells, then blood naive. Tumor memory CD4+ T cell TCR gene usage clustered with blood and lymph node memory CD4+ cells and lymph node naive CD4+ cells. The larger-cohort validation was restricted to a single TCR beta V-J rearrangement rather than whole repertoires.

Full-length variable regions came from constant-region reverse primers plus semi-nested Nested Universal Primer A PCR. MiXCR, applied by TCRdb to the 5' RACE reads, yields one record per CDR3 protein. In the table there are about 54,000 distinct CDR3 sequences, roughly 15% of which are singletons. V was pared by 1 base and J by 0 bases, with 10 bases between. The CDR3 is 17 residues long. Germline V lookup: CDR1 MGHRA, CDR2 YSYEKL. The TCR was taken from a female donor with breast cancer. Sequences were obtained from naive CD4+ T cells sorted from blood. As for subset: naive CD4+ T cells, CD4+CD45RA+CD25-. This chain uses TRBV4-1 with TRBJ2-6; the D gene is possibly TRBD2 (6 bases). The CDR3 protein is CASSQGEAFSGANVLTF. In nucleotides, the CDR3 is TGCGCCAGCAGCCAAGGGGAGGCCTTCTCTGGGGCCAACGTCCTGACTTTC.